This is a list of T cell receptor beta chains from one sample in a study of beta chain features in type 1 diabetes. The protocol was immunoSEQ multiplex PCR, while the TCRdb copy is restricted to in-frame clones and leaves out a portion. The repertoire consists of about 180,000 clones, with roughly 7.1% occurring once and the leading ten covering about 0.9%. Sequencing was carried out using central memory CD4+ T cells from blood. These receptors were collected from a woman aged 35 to 49 with type 1 diabetes. CDR3s include the opening cysteine and the closing phenylalanine or tryptophan. A D gene is named only where the DNA matches it firmly. Expanded clones get a size class; other rows say once, few or many, or leave the size out.

clone_size,d_call,v_call,j_call,cdr3_aa,cdr3_nt
few,TRBD1,TRBV4-3,TRBJ2-1,CASSQDKTGTGVNEQFF,TGCGCCAGCAGCCAGGATAAGACCGGGACAGGGGTAAATGAGCAGTTCTTC
.,TRBD1,TRBV5-1,TRBJ2-5,CASSRGDRGRETQYF,TGCGCCAGCAGCCGCGGGGACAGGGGGCGAGAGACCCAGTACTTC
.,.,TRBV4-2,TRBJ2-7,CASSRSRDSYEQYF,TGTGCCAGCAGCCGCTCCCGCGACTCCTACGAGCAGTACTTC
few,.,TRBV5-1,TRBJ2-3,CASGDGDTQYF,TGCGCCAGCGGTGACGGGGATACGCAGTATTTT
few,TRBD1,TRBV4-3,TRBJ1-5,CASSQNRDSLDQPQHF,TGCGCCAGCAGCCAAAATAGGGACAGTTTGGATCAGCCCCAGCATTTT
few,.,TRBV29-1,TRBJ1-1,CSVSPSSMNTEAFF,TGCAGCGTTTCGCCGTCTAGCATGAACACTGAAGCTTTCTTT
.,TRBD1,TRBV5-6,TRBJ1-2,CASSKGTGYGYTF,TGTGCCAGCAGCAAGGGGACAGGCTATGGCTACACCTTC
few,TRBD1,TRBV7-2,TRBJ1-1,CASSRDRNTEAFF,TGTGCCAGCAGCCGGGACAGGAATACTGAAGCTTTCTTT
few,TRBD1,TRBV2,TRBJ2-2,CASSGGTDNTGELFF,TGTGCCAGCAGTGGGGGGACAGATAACACCGGGGAGCTGTTTTTT
.,.,TRBV9,TRBJ2-5,CASSVAQGVRGETQYF,TGTGCCAGCAGCGTAGCGCAGGGTGTTCGCGGAGAGACCCAGTACTTC
few,TRBD1,TRBV6-6,TRBJ2-5,CASTPGQVRETQYF,TGTGCCAGCACCCCGGGACAGGTTCGAGAGACCCAGTACTTC
few,TRBD1,TRBV9,TRBJ2-7,CASSPYTGVSSYEQYF,TGTGCCAGCAGCCCATACACAGGGGTTAGCTCCTACGAGCAGTACTTC
many,.,TRBV7-2,TRBJ2-7,CASSVASSYEQYF,TGTGCCAGCAGCGTAGCTAGCTCCTACGAGCAGTACTTC
few,.,TRBV30,TRBJ1-1,CAWHRQNTEAFF,TGTGCCTGGCACAGACAGAACACTGAAGCTTTCTTT
few,.,TRBV2,TRBJ2-3,CASWGVADTQYF,TGTGCCAGCTGGGGAGTCGCAGATACGCAGTATTTT
.,.,TRBV6-1,TRBJ2-6,CASVLGATGANVLTF,TGTGCCAGCGTGTTAGGGGCCACCGGGGCCAACGTCCTGACTTTC
few,.,TRBV27,TRBJ2-7,CASSSRGGTGNYEQYF,TGTGCCAGCAGTTCCCGAGGAGGGACGGGTAACTACGAGCAGTACTTC
few,.,TRBV28,TRBJ1-4,CASRTGRGEKLFF,TGTGCCAGCAGAACAGGAAGGGGGGAAAAACTGTTTTTT
.,TRBD1,TRBV25-1,TRBJ1-3,CASSADRFSGNTIYF,TGTGCCAGCAGTGCGGACAGGTTCTCTGGAAACACCATATATTTT
few,.,TRBV30,TRBJ2-5,CAWSEGQGLKTQYF,TGTGCCTGGAGTGAGGGGCAGGGATTAAAGACCCAGTACTTC
.,.,TRBV9,TRBJ2-7,CASSVEVDSSYEQYF,TGTGCCAGCAGCGTAGAGGTGGACTCTTCCTACGAGCAGTACTTC
.,.,TRBV29-1,TRBJ2-7,CSVTGTYEQYF,TGCAGCGTAACAGGGACCTACGAGCAGTACTTC
.,TRBD2,TRBV7-9,TRBJ2-7,CASSLSSGSDPGLYEQYF,TGTGCCAGCAGCTTATCTAGCGGGAGCGACCCTGGACTCTACGAGCAGTACTTC
.,.,TRBV28,TRBJ2-4,CASSTPVQVAKNIQYF,TGTGCCAGCAGTACACCAGTACAGGTAGCCAAAAACATTCAGTACTTC
.,TRBD1,TRBV7-2,TRBJ1-6,CASSLGQSGTLHF,TGTGCCAGCAGCTTGGGACAGTCCGGGACCCTCCACTTT
few,TRBD2,TRBV11-2,TRBJ2-3,CASSSPGLAADTDTQYF,TGTGCCAGCAGCTCCCCGGGACTAGCGGCCGACACAGATACGCAGTATTTT
.,TRBD1,TRBV5-4,TRBJ2-1,CASSLQTGGNLNEQFF,TGTGCCAGCAGCTTACAGACAGGGGGCAATCTCAATGAGCAGTTCTTC
few,TRBD1,TRBV6-6,TRBJ1-5,CASSYPEGDSQPQHF,TGTGCCAGCAGTTACCCGGAGGGGGACAGTCAGCCCCAGCATTTT